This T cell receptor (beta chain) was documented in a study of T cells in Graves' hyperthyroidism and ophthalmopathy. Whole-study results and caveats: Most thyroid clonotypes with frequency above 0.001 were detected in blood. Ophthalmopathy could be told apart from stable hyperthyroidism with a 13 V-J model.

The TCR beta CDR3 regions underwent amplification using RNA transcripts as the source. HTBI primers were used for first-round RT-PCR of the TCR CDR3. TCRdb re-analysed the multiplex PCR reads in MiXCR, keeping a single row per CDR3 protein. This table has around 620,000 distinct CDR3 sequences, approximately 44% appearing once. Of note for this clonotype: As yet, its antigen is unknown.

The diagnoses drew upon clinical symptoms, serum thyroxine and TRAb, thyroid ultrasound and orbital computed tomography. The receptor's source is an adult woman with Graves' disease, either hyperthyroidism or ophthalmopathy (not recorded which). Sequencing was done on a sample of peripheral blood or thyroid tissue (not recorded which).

The chain's CDR3 is CASSEYPGLSTYEQYF. CDR3 nucleotides: TGTGCCAGCAGTGAATACCCGGGACTCTCTACCTACGAGCAGTACTTC. The rearrangement links TRBV25-1 to TRBJ2-7; D possibly corresponds to TRBD2 (6 bases). CDR1 is MGHDK and CDR2 is SYGVNS in the germline V gene. The germline V and J ends were trimmed by 0 bases and 2 bases, with 14 bases remaining between them. The CDR3 is 16 residues long.